The following is a T cell receptor beta chain sequence with its context. Its target is unknown. Mismatch with germline at one junction end may stem from a read error. This sample is part of a study of regulatory T cells in long-lasting Graves disease. Study information: It was over 5 years of antithyroid drugs, with positive TSH receptor antibodies, that meant persistent Graves' disease. General observations from the study: It was in persistent disease that TRBV28, TRBJ1-2 and TRBJ2-5 were favored. Among the persistent patients, fewer than 3,500 public clonotypes were shared, more than the 950 to 1,000 shared among new patients.

Time point: persistent/refractory GD, antithyroid drugs over 5 years with positive TRAb. Preparation of the TCR library used RNA extracted from PBMCs. Arm-PCR of CDR3 regions and iRepertoire HTBI primers were used to build TCR beta libraries. In the original analysis: Taken together, the samples had roughly 56 TRBV and some 15 TRBJ segments identified. Using its own MiXCR run on the multiplex PCR reads, TCRdb lists one record per CDR3 protein. The V and J calls and clone size are TCRdb's, not the authors'. The profile shows around 500,000 distinct CDR3 sequences, more than 20% of them singletons. The CDR3 runs to 12 residues. Germline CDR1 and CDR2: MNHEY and SVGEGT.

This chain links TRBV6-2 or TRBV6-3 with TRBJ1-1, with TRBD1 matching 7 bases. The material was peripheral blood mononuclear cells (PBMCs), obtained when the disease was refractory, from a patient treated with antithyroid drugs. This TCR was recovered from a female donor with Graves disease. CDR3 residues: CDSSPGGTEAFF. The CDR3 DNA is TGTGACAGCAGCCCAGGGGGGACTGAAGCTTTCTTT.